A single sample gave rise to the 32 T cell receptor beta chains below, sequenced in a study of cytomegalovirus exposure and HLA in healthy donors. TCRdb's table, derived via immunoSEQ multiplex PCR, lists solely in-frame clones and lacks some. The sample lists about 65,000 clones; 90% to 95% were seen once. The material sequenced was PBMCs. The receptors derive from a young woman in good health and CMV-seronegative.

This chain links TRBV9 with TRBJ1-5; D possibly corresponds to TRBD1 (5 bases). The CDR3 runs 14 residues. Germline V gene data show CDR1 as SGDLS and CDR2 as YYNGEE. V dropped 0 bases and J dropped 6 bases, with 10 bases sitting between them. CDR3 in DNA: TGTGCCAGCAGCGTAGGTGGGGGGACTCAGCCCCAGCATTTT. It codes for CASSVGGGTQPQHF. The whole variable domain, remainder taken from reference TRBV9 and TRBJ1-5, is DSGVTQTPKHLITATGQRVTLRCSPRSGDLSVYWYQQSLDQGLQFLIQYYNGEERAKGNILERFSAQQFPDLHSELNLSSLELGDSALYFCASSVGGGTQPQHFGDGTRLSIL.

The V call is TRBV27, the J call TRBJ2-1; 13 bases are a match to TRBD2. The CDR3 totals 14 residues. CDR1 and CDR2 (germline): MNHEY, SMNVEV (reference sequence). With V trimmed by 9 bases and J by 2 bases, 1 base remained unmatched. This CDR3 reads CASTSGGAYNEQFF. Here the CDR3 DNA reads TGTGCCAGTACTAGCGGGGGGGCCTACAATGAGCAGTTCTTC.

The CDR3, as DNA: TGCGCCAGCAGAATGGAGGGAGGGGGAACTGAAGCTTTCTTT. Amino acids: CASRMEGGGTEAFF. The rearrangement uses TRBV5-1 and TRBJ1-1; D perhaps matches TRBD1 (6 bases). The germline V and J ends were trimmed by 5 bases and 5 bases, with 16 bases remaining between them. From germline, CDR1 is SGHRS and CDR2 YFSETQ. The CDR3 has 14 amino acids.

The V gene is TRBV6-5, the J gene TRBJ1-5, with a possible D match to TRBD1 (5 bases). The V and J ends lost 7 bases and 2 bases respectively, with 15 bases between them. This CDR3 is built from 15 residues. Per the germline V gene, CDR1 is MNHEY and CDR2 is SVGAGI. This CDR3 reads CASTPGGVRNQPQHF. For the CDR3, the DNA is TGTGCCAGCACCCCTGGGGGGGTGCGCAATCAGCCCCAGCATTTT.

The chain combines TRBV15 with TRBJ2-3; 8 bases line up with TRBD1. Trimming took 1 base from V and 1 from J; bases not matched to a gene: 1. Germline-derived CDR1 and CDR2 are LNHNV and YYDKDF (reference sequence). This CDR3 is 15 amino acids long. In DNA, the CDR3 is TGTGCCACCAGCAGAGCAGGGGGCGGCACAGATACGCAGTATTTT. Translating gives CATSRAGGGTDTQYF.

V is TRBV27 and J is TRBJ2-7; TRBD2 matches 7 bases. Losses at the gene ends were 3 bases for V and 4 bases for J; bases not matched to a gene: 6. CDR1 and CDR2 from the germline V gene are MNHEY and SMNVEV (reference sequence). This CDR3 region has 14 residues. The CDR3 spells CASSLEGRGYEQYF. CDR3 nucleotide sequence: TGTGCCAGCAGTTTGGAGGGGAGGGGATACGAGCAGTACTTC.

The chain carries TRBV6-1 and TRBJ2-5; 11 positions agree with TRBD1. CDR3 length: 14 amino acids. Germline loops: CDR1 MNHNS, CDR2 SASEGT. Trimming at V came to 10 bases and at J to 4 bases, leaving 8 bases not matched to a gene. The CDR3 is CATSDRGRGETQYF. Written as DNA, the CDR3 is TGTGCCACCTCGGACAGGGGGCGCGGAGAGACCCAGTACTTC.

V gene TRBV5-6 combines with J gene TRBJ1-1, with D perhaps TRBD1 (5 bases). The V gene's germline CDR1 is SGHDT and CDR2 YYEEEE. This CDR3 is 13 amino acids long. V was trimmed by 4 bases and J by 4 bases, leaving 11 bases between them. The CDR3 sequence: CASSPGRSTEAFF. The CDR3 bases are TGTGCCAGCAGCCCAGGGAGGAGCACTGAAGCTTTCTTT. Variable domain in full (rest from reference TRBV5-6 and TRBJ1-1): DAGVTQSPTHLIKTRGQQVTLRCSPKSGHDTVSWYQQALGQGPQFIFQYYEEEERQRGNFPDRFSGHQFPNYSSELNVNALLLGDSALYLCASSPGRSTEAFFGQGTRLTVV.

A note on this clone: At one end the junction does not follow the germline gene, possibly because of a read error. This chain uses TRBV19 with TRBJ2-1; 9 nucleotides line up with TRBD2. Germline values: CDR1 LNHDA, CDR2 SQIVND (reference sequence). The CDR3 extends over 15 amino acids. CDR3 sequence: CASMLTAGGIPTPIF. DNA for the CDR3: TGTGCCAGTATGTTAACGGCGGGGGGGATACCCACCCCGATCTTC.

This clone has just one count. CDR3 DNA sequence: TGTGCCAGCAGCTTCGCGGGGGGCAGTATCTATGGCTACACCTTC. The encoded protein is CASSFAGGSIYGYTF. The chain is built from TRBV7-2 and TRBJ1-2, with a weak D call TRBD1 (6 bases). Germline V gene sequence: CDR1 SGHTA, CDR2 FQGNSA. V lost 3 bases and J 4 bases, leaving 15 bases between the germline ends. CDR3 length: 15 amino acids.

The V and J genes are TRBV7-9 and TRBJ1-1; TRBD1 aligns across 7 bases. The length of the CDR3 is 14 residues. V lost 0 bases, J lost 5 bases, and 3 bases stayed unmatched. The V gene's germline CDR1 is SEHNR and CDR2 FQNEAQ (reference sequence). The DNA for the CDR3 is TGTGCCAGCAGCTTAGCGGACAGGAAGACTGAAGCTTTCTTT. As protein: CASSLADRKTEAFF.

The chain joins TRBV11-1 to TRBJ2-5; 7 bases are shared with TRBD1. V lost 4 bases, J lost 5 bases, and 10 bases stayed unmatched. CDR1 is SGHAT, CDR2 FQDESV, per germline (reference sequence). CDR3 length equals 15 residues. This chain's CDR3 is CASSSRDRDSETQYF. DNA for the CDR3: TGTGCCAGCAGCTCCCGGGACAGAGATTCGGAGACCCAGTACTTC.

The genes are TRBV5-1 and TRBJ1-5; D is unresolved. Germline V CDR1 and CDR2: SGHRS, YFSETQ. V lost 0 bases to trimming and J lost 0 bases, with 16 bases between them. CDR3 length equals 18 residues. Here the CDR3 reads CASSLAQKLNYSNQPQHF. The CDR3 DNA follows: TGCGCCAGCAGCTTGGCCCAGAAGTTAAATTATAGCAATCAGCCCCAGCATTTT.

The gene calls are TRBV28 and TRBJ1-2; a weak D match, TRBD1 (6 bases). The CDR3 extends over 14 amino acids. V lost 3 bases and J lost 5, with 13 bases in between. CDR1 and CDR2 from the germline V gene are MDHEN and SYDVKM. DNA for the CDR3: TGTGCCAGCAGTTTTCAGGGGACGGCTTATGGCTACACCTTC. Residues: CASSFQGTAYGYTF.

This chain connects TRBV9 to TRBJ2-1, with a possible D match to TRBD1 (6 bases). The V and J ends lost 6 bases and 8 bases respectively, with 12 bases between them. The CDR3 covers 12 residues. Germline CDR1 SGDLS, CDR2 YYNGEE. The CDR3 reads CASKGVSDEQFF. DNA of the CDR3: TGTGCCAGCAAGGGGGTAAGCGATGAGCAGTTCTTC.

CDR3 nucleotide sequence: TGCAGCGTTGATAACCGGACATTACTCCAAGAGACCCAGTACTTC. Its translation: CSVDNRTLLQETQYF. The V call is TRBV29-1, the J call TRBJ2-5, with D possibly TRBD1 on 5 matching bases. The CDR3 sequence is 15 residues long. Germline values: CDR1 SQVTM, CDR2 ANQGSEA. Trimming stripped 3 bases from V and 1 base from J, with 15 bases between.

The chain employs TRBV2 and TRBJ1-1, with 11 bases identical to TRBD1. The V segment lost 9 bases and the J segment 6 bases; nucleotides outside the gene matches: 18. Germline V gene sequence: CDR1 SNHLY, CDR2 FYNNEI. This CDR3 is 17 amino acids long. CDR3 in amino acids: CASGERGTGGSGAEAFF. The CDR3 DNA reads TGTGCCAGTGGGGAAAGAGGGACAGGGGGTTCAGGGGCTGAAGCTTTCTTT.

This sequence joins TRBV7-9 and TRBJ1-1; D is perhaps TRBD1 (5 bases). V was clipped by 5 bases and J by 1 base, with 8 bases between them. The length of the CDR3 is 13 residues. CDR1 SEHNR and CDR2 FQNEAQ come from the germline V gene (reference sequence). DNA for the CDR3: TGTGCCAGCAGCGCGACAGAGAACACTGAAGCTTTCTTT. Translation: CASSATENTEAFF.

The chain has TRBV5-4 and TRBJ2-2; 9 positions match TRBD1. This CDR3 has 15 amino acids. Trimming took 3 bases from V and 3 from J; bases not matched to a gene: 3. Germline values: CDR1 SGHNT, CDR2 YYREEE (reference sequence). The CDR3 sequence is CASSSGTGYTGELFF. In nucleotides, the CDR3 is TGTGCCAGCAGCTCGGGGACAGGGTACACCGGGGAGCTGTTTTTT.

CDR3 residues: CASSELAGGYTEAFF. CDR3 sequence (DNA): TGTGCCAGCAGTGAATTGGCAGGGGGGTACACTGAAGCTTTCTTT. J is TRBJ1-1 and V is TRBV6-1; 7 nucleotides agree with TRBD1. The ends lost 2 bases at V and 3 bases at J; junction bases unmatched: 6. The CDR3 loop spans 15 amino acids. Germline CDR1 and CDR2: MNHNS and SASEGT.

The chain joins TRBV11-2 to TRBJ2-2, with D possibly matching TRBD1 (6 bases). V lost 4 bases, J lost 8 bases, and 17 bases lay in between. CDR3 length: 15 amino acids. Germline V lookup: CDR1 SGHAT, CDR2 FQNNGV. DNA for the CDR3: TGTGCCAGCAGCTCCAAGGACCGGACAGCGGGGGAGCTGTTTTTT. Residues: CASSSKDRTAGELFF. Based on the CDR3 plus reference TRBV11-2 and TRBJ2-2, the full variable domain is EAGVAQSPRYKIIEKRQSVAFWCNPISGHATLYWYQQILGQGPKLLIQFQNNGVVDDSQLPKDRFSAERLKGVDSTLKIQPAKLEDSAVYLCASSSKDRTAGELFFGEGSRLTVL.

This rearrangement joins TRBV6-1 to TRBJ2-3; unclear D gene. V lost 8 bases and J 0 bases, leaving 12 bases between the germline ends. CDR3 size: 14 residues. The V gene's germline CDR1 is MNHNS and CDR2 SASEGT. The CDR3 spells CASSQVPSTDTQYF. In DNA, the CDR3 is TGTGCCAGCTCTCAGGTGCCTAGCACAGATACGCAGTATTTT.

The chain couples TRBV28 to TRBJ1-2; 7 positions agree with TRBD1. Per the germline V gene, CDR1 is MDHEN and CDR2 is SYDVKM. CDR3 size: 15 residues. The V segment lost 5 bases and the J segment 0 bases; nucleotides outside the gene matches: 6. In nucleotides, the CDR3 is TGTGCCAGCAGTCAGACAGGGACCCCTAACTATGGCTACACCTTC. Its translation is CASSQTGTPNYGYTF.

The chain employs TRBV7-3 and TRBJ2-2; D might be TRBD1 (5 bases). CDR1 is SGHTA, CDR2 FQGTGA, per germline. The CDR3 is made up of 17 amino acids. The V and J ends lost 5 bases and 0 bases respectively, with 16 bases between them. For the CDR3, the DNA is TGTGCCAGCAGCAAAAGGGGTGGCACCTCGAACACCGGGGAGCTGTTTTTT. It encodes CASSKRGGTSNTGELFF.

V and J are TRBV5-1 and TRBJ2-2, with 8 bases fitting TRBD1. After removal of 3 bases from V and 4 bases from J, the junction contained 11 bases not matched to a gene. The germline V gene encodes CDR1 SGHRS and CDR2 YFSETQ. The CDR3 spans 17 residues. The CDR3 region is CASSSGWTGSSTGELFF. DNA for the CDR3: TGCGCCAGCAGCTCCGGTTGGACAGGGTCGAGCACCGGGGAGCTGTTTTTT. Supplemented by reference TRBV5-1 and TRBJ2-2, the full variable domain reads KAGVTQTPRYLIKTRGQQVTLSCSPISGHRSVSWYQQTPGQGLQFLFEYFSETQRNKGNFPGRFSGRQFSNSRSEMNVSTLELGDSALYLCASSSGWTGSSTGELFFGEGSRLTVL.

The CDR3 loop is CASSSSPETGNIQYF. CDR3 nucleotides: TGTGCCAGCAGCTCCTCCCCCGAGACGGGAAACATTCAGTACTTC. V and J are TRBV11-2 and TRBJ2-4; the D is unclear. The V end was cut by 4 bases, the J end by 6 bases, with 16 bases between. This CDR3 is built from 15 residues. Germline V lookup: CDR1 SGHAT, CDR2 FQNNGV.

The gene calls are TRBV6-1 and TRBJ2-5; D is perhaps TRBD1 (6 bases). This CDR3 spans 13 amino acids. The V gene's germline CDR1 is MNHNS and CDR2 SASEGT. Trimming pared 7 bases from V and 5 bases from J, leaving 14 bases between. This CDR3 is CASTRGQGETQYF. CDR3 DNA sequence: TGTGCCAGCACCCGAGGGCAGGGGGAGACCCAGTACTTC.

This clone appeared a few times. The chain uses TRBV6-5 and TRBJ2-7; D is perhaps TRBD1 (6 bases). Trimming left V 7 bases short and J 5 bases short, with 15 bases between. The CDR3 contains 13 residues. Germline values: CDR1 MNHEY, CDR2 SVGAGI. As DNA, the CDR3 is TGTGCCAGCACCTCCACAGGGTTCGACGAGCAGTACTTC. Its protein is CASTSTGFDEQYF.

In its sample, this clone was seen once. The CDR3 sequence: CASKVDTNTEAFF. CDR3 nucleotide sequence: TGTGCCAGCAAAGTTGACACCAACACTGAAGCTTTCTTT. The chain combines TRBV7-6 with TRBJ1-1; no firm D call. Deletions cut 7 bases from V and 2 bases from J, with 11 bases between. The CDR3 loop spans 13 amino acids. Germline lookup yields CDR1 SGHVS and CDR2 FNYEAQ.

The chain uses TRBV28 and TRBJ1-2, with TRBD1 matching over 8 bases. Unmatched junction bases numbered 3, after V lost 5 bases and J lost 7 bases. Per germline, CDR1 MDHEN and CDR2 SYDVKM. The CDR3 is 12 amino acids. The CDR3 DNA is TGTGCCAGCAGTATGGGGACAGGTGGCTACACCTTC. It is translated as CASSMGTGGYTF.

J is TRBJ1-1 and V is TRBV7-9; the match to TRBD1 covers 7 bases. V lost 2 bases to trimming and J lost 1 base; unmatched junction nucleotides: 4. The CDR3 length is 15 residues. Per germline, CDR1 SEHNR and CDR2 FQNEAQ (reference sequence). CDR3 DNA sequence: TGTGCCAGCAGCTTAATCGACAGGGCGAACACTGAAGCTTTCTTT. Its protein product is CASSLIDRANTEAFF.

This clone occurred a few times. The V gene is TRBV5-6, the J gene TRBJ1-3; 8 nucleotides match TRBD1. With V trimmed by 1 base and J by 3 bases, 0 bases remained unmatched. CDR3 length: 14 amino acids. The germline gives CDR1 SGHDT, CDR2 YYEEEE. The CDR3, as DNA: TGTGCCAGCAGCTTGACAGGGGGTGGAAACACCATATATTTT. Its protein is CASSLTGGGNTIYF. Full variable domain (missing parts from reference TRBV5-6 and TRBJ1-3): DAGVTQSPTHLIKTRGQQVTLRCSPKSGHDTVSWYQQALGQGPQFIFQYYEEEERQRGNFPDRFSGHQFPNYSSELNVNALLLGDSALYLCASSLTGGGNTIYFGEGSWLTVV.